This T cell receptor beta chain was identified during a study of graft-versus-host responses after intestinal transplantation. The overall study: Transplants were multivisceral, liver-intestinal, or isolated intestinal. Recipients uniformly received anti-thymocyte globulin induction, followed by tacrolimus and steroids for 3 to 4 years. Regarding the study as a whole: Allograft clonal ratios (graft-versus-host to host-versus-graft) were high in patients who had graft-donor T cell macrochimerism. After transplant, early declines in HvG clones were associated with peak levels of circulating GvH clones.

This table comes from immunoSEQ multiplex PCR, and its TCRdb copy is limited to in-frame clones, with some not included. The sample lists about 45,000 clones; about 91% were seen once. On this clone itself: Its antigen is unknown.

The germline gives CDR1 LNHDA, CDR2 SQIVND (reference sequence). This CDR3 has 15 residues. V shed 3 bases and J 4 bases; nucleotides not matched to a gene: 5. The source of this sequence is a human patient who received an intestinal transplant, so some T cells may come from the graft donor. The chain is built from TRBV19 and TRBJ2-7, with 11 bases fitting TRBD2. Sequences were derived from PBMCs, sampled 524 days after transplant. DNA for the CDR3: TGTGCCAGTAGTATGACTAGCGGGATAAGGTACGAGCAGTACTTC. This sequence encodes CASSMTSGIRYEQYF.